This T cell receptor (beta chain) was recorded in a study of blood T cell repertoires in COVID-19. The wider study: Acute and convalescent COVID-19 specimens originated in the United States, Italy and Spain. T cells, B-cell-depleted T cells, or PBMCs supplied cDNA or gDNA.

Only in-frame clones appear in the TCRdb table, and some are missing; sequencing was by immunoSEQ multiplex PCR. This sample has about 26,000 clones, with 90% found just once. The germline V gene has CDR1 KGHSH and CDR2 LQKENI. Trimming cost V 4 bases and J 5 bases, with 9 bases left between them. CDR3 size: 13 residues. This clonotype was sampled from a man aged 65 to 85 with acute or convalescent COVID-19. Sequenced material: peripheral blood. The chain combines TRBV18 with TRBJ2-1; D may be TRBD1 (5 bases). CDR3 sequence reads: CASSRGPDNEQFF. CDR3 coding DNA: TGTGCCAGCTCACGGGGCCCCGACAATGAGCAGTTCTTC.